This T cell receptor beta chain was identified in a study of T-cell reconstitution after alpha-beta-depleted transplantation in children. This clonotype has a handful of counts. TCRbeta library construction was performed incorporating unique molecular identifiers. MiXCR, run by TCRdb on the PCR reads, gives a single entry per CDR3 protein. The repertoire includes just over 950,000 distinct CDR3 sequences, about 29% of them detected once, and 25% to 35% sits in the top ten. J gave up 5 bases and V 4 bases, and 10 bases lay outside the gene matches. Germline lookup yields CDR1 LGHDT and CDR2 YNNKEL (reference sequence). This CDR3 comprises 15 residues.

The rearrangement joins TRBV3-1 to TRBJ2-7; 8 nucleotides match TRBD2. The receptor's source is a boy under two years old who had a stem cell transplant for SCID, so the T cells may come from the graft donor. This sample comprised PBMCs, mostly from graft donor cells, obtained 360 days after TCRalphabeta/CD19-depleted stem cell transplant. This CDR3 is CASSRPGLGVDEQYF. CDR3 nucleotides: TGTGCCAGCAGCCGCCCGGGACTAGGAGTCGACGAGCAGTACTTC.